This TCR beta chain was obtained from a study of blood T cell repertoires in COVID-19. Sequenced by immunoSEQ multiplex PCR; TCRdb stores in-frame clones only, minus some. Of approximately 330,000 clones in the sample, 80% to 90% were seen once. Germline V gene sequence: CDR1 MGHRA, CDR2 YSYEKL. After removal of 4 bases from V and 3 bases from J, the junction contained 7 bases not matched to a gene. This CDR3 has 15 residues. The rearrangement links TRBV4-1 to TRBJ2-7; 9 nucleotides agree with TRBD1. The TCR was taken from a man aged 30 to 45 with COVID-19, enrolled during active disease. Sequencing was performed on peripheral blood. The CDR3 DNA reads as TGCGCCAGCAGCCGGCCGGACAGGGGAGGCTACGAGCAGTACTTC. Its translation: CASSRPDRGGYEQYF.